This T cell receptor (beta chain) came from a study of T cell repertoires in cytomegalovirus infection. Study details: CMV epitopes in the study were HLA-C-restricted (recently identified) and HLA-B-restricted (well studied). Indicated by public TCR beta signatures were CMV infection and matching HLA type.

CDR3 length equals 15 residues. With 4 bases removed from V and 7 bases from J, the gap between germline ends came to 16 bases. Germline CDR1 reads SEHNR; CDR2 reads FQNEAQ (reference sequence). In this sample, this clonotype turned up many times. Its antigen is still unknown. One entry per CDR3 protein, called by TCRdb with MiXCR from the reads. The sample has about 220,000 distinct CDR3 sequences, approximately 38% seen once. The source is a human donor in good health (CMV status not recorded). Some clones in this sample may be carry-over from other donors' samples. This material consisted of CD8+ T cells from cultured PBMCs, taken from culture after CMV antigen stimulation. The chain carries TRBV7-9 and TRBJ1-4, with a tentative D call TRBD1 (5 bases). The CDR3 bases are TGTGCCAGCAGCTCCTCCAGGACTGGGGGTGAAAAACTGTTTTTT. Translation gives CASSSSRTGGEKLFF. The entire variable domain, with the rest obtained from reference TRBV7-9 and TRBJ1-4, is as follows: DTGVSQNPRHKITKRGQNVTFRCDPISEHNRLYWYRQTLGQGPEFLTYFQNEAQLEKSRLLSDRFSAERPKGSFSTLEIQRTEQGDSAMYLCASSSSRTGGEKLFFGSGTQLSVL.